Following are 9 T cell receptor beta chains from one sample sequenced in a study of identical twins. TCRdb called the 5' RACE reads again in MiXCR, with one record for every CDR3 protein. This sample carries 1.5 million to 2 million distinct CDR3 sequences, about 32% of them seen once, and the ten largest clones take around 0.25%. The sequenced material came from cord blood. The source of these receptors is a newborn girl in good health.

This clonotype was seen only a few times. The chain has TRBV12-3 or TRBV12-4 and TRBJ2-3, with 7 bases that match TRBD2. Losses at the gene ends were 3 bases for V and 2 bases for J; bases not matched to a gene: 5. The CDR3 sequence is 15 residues long. The CDR3 here is CASSFGGSTTDTQYF. Written as DNA, the CDR3 is TGTGCCAGCAGTTTCGGCGGGAGTACCACAGATACGCAGTATTTT.

The V call is TRBV5-1, the J call TRBJ2-1; D is uncertain. This CDR3 has 14 residues. The germline CDR1 and CDR2 sequences are SGHRS and YFSETQ. V gave up 0 bases and J gave up 5 bases, with 9 bases separating them. The CDR3 loop reads CASSLASIDNEQFF. The CDR3, as DNA: TGCGCCAGCAGCTTGGCCTCCATAGACAATGAGCAGTTCTTC.

CDR3 region: CASSLRRRESYGYTF. In DNA form, the CDR3 reads TGTGCCAGCAGCTTAAGGCGGAGGGAGTCCTATGGCTACACCTTC. J is TRBJ1-2 and V is TRBV7-2; no firm D call. Germline V lookup: CDR1 SGHTA, CDR2 FQGNSA. The CDR3 runs to 15 residues. V was cut by 2 bases and J by 4 bases, with 14 bases left in between.

This clonotype was detected many times. Relative to the germline gene, one junction end is altered; a read error may explain this. The chain carries TRBV5-1 and TRBJ2-3; 12 bases line up with TRBD2. The CDR3 extends over 15 amino acids. CDR1 is SGHRS, CDR2 YFSETQ, per germline. CDR3 DNA sequence: TGTGCCAGCAGCTCTCTAGCGGGAGGGAGAGATACGCAGTATTTT. It translates to CASSSLAGGRDTQYF.

This chain uses TRBV4-1 with TRBJ2-3; TRBD2 agrees at 7 bases. CDR3 length: 14 amino acids. Germline V gene lookup returns CDR1 MGHRA and CDR2 YSYEKL. V dropped 5 bases and J dropped 5; count of bases not matched to a gene: 7. CDR3 sequence (DNA): TGCGCCAGCAGCGAAGGGCGGGAGCTAGATACGCAGTATTTT. The encoded protein is CASSEGRELDTQYF.

There are a few counts of this clonotype. The rearrangement uses TRBV4-1 and TRBJ1-2; D remains ambiguous. Germline V gene sequence: CDR1 MGHRA, CDR2 YSYEKL. The ends were cut back, 4 bases at V and 2 bases at J, with 14 bases in the middle. The CDR3 is 15 residues long. The CDR3 loop is CASSPRWVGNYGYTF. The CDR3 DNA reads as TGCGCCAGCAGCCCGAGATGGGTGGGAAACTATGGCTACACCTTC.

This clonotype turned up a few times. J is TRBJ1-6 and V is TRBV27, with D perhaps TRBD1 (6 bases). CDR1 is MNHEY, CDR2 SMNVEV, per germline (reference sequence). CDR3 length: 15 amino acids. V dropped 4 bases and J dropped 3 bases, with 10 bases sitting between them. Here the CDR3 DNA reads TGTGCCAGCAGTTATCAGGGGAACTATAATTCACCCCTCCACTTT. Translation: CASSYQGNYNSPLHF.

This clonotype has a handful of counts. This chain links TRBV4-1 with TRBJ2-1; D might be TRBD1 (6 bases). Per germline, CDR1 MGHRA and CDR2 YSYEKL. V shed 1 base and J shed 2 bases, with 12 bases lying between them. The CDR3 is made up of 16 amino acids. The CDR3 DNA is TGCGCCAGCAGCCAAGGGGGGCGGAGCCCCTACAATGAGCAGTTCTTC. Protein sequence: CASSQGGRSPYNEQFF.

There are a few counts of this clonotype. The V gene is TRBV29-1, the J gene TRBJ1-1; D call uncertain. The CDR3 consists of 13 residues. V lost 6 bases, J lost 3 bases, and 14 bases lay in between. Germline V CDR1 and CDR2: SQVTM, ANQGSEA. CDR3 amino acids: CSVFGRLYTEAFF. The CDR3 DNA follows: TGCAGCGTGTTCGGGCGGTTGTACACTGAAGCTTTCTTT. Full variable domain (remainder filled in from reference TRBV29-1 and TRBJ1-1): SAVISQKPSRDICQRGTSLTIQCQVDSQVTMMFWYRQQPGQSLTLIATANQGSEATYESGFVIDKFPISRPNLTFSTLTVSNMSPEDSSIYLCSVFGRLYTEAFFGQGTRLTVV.